Below are 18 T cell receptor beta chains sequenced from a single sample in a study of beta chain features in type 1 diabetes. Findings of the study overall: There was a moderate but significant shortening of TCRB CDR3s in all four CD4+ subsets of Type 1 diabetes patients.

The isolated RNA, all of it, was reverse transcribed, so expressed TCRB transcripts were what got sequenced. Sequencing used immunoSEQ multiplex PCR; TCRdb keeps in-frame clones, though not all of them. The repertoire holds 500,000 to 800,000 clones, with 9.5% to 15% as singletons. For these TCRs, the target antigens are not known. Sequencing was performed on naive CD4+ T cells from blood. The origin of the receptors is a man younger than 40 with type 1 diabetes.

This clone has only a few counts. The chain is built from TRBV7-9 and TRBJ2-1, with a weak D call TRBD2 (6 bases). V was pared by 5 bases and J by 0 bases, with 11 bases between. The CDR3 has 15 residues. Germline CDR1 and CDR2: SEHNR and FQNEAQ (reference sequence). Here the CDR3 reads CASSPSTSSYNEQFF. CDR3 in DNA: TGTGCCAGCAGCCCCTCGACTAGCTCCTACAATGAGCAGTTCTTC.

The J gene is TRBJ2-5, the V gene TRBV10-2, with D unresolved. Germline CDR1 reads WSHSY; CDR2 reads SAAADI. With 7 bases removed from V and 9 bases from J, the gap between germline ends came to 18 bases. This CDR3 is 13 amino acids long. The CDR3 nucleotides read TGCGCCAGCACAAAAGAGGAAGAGATAGCCCAGTACTTC. It is translated as CASTKEEEIAQYF.

The DNA of the CDR3 is TGTGCCAGCCCAAACCAGGGGGCGGAGAACACTGAAGCTTTCTTT. This codes for CASPNQGAENTEAFF. The gene calls are TRBV9 and TRBJ1-1; 8 nucleotides match TRBD1. The CDR3 is 15 residues long. The V gene end was trimmed by 7 bases and the J gene end by 1 base; junction bases not matched to a gene: 9. Germline V gene sequence: CDR1 SGDLS, CDR2 YYNGEE. Supplemented by reference TRBV9 and TRBJ1-1, the full variable domain reads DSGVTQTPKHLITATGQRVTLRCSPRSGDLSVYWYQQSLDQGLQFLIQYYNGEERAKGNILERFSAQQFPDLHSELNLSSLELGDSALYFCASPNQGAENTEAFFGQGTRLTVV.

The gene calls are TRBV2 and TRBJ2-3; tentatively, D is TRBD1 (5 bases). The germline CDR1 and CDR2 sequences are SNHLY and FYNNEI. There are 15 residues in the CDR3. V lost 4 bases, J lost 0 bases, and 11 bases lay in between. CDR3 coding DNA: TGTGCCAGCAGTGTCGACAGTACTAGCACAGATACGCAGTATTTT. Translated, it gives CASSVDSTSTDTQYF.

The table lists this clone with a few counts. The chain uses TRBV9 and TRBJ2-1; D is undetermined. V lost 0 bases and J 5 bases, leaving 9 bases between the germline ends. Looked up from germline, CDR1 is SGDLS and CDR2 is YYNGEE. The CDR3 runs to 14 residues. The CDR3 protein is CASSVGGSNNEQFF. DNA of the CDR3: TGTGCCAGCAGCGTAGGAGGCTCAAACAATGAGCAGTTCTTC.

This clone turned up a few times. This rearrangement joins TRBV19 to TRBJ2-1, with D possibly matching TRBD2 (6 bases). Germline V CDR1 and CDR2: LNHDA, SQIVND (reference sequence). V lost 1 base, J lost 8 bases, and 12 bases lay in between. The CDR3 length is 14 residues. The CDR3 protein is CASSIVRGRYEQFF. The CDR3 nucleotides read TGTGCCAGTAGTATAGTGCGAGGGAGGTATGAGCAGTTCTTC.

The chain has TRBV5-1 and TRBJ1-2; TRBD1 agrees at 7 bases. The germline V gene has CDR1 SGHRS and CDR2 YFSETQ. The CDR3 runs 14 residues. Trimming removed 5 bases from V and 2 bases from J; junction bases left unmatched: 6. CDR3 coding DNA: TGCGCCAGCAGAGACCGGGACAGAAACTATGGCTACACCTTC. Its protein product is CASRDRDRNYGYTF.

This clone has more than one count but fewer than ten. CDR3 bases: TGCGCCAGCAGCCAAGATCGGGGGCAAACCGGGGAGCTGTTTTTT. This codes for CASSQDRGQTGELFF. This chain joins TRBV4-3 and TRBJ2-2; either TRBD1 or TRBD2 may supply D (6 bases each). CDR1 and CDR2 from the germline V gene are LGHNA and YSLEER. This CDR3 has 15 residues. The ends were cut back, 0 bases at V and 5 bases at J, with 10 bases in the middle.

V is TRBV7-2 and J is TRBJ2-5; 8 nucleotides agree with TRBD2. CDR1 is SGHTA, CDR2 FQGNSA, per germline. After removal of 1 base from V and 5 bases from J, the junction contained 9 bases not matched to a gene. The CDR3 consists of 16 residues. The CDR3: CASSLDAGGVLETQYF. The CDR3 DNA sequence: TGTGCCAGCAGCTTAGACGCCGGGGGGGTGCTGGAGACCCAGTACTTC.

This clone was counted a few times. The chain recombines TRBV29-1 with TRBJ1-2; the match to TRBD1 covers 7 bases. Germline V gene sequence: CDR1 SQVTM, CDR2 ANQGSEA. J gave up 5 bases and V 7 bases, and 7 bases lay outside the gene matches. The CDR3 consists of 12 residues. The CDR3 protein is CSGQGVGYGYTF. The CDR3 nucleotides are TGCAGCGGACAGGGCGTAGGGTATGGCTACACCTTC.

Turning to this clone: In the same sample, other DNA sequences code for this CDR3. J is TRBJ1-5 and V is TRBV29-1; the D gene is possibly TRBD1 (5 bases). Between the trimmed V and J ends, which lost 4 bases and 6 bases, there was a span of 10 bases. Germline CDR1 SQVTM, CDR2 ANQGSEA. The CDR3 sequence is 12 residues long. In DNA form, the CDR3 reads TGCAGCGTTGGGCAGGGCCGTCAGCCCCAGCATTTT. Translated, it gives CSVGQGRQPQHF.

This clone was observed a handful of times. The genes are TRBV7-6 and TRBJ2-2; D is uncertain. This CDR3 is 13 amino acids long. Germline CDR1 and CDR2: SGHVS and FNYEAQ. The V and J ends lost 5 bases and 3 bases respectively, with 7 bases between them. The CDR3 sequence is CASSPRDTGELFF. The CDR3 nucleotides read TGTGCCAGCAGCCCCAGAGACACCGGGGAGCTGTTTTTT.

This clone occurred a few times. As DNA, the CDR3 is TGTGCCAGCAGTTCAACCCTCAGGGGGCTCGCATATAGCAATCAGCCCCAGCATTTT. Protein sequence: CASSSTLRGLAYSNQPQHF. This rearrangement joins TRBV27 to TRBJ1-5; 8 bases map to TRBD1. With 4 bases clipped from V and 0 bases from J, the junction kept 14 bases outside the gene matches. Germline V gives CDR1 MNHEY, CDR2 SMNVEV (reference sequence). The CDR3 spans 19 residues.

In its sample, this clone was seen a few times. V gene TRBV5-4 combines with J gene TRBJ2-7; 7 bases agree with TRBD1. The germline gives CDR1 SGHNT, CDR2 YYREEE (reference sequence). The CDR3 totals 13 residues. V shed 2 bases, J shed 5 bases, and the junction held 4 bases outside the gene matches. CDR3 region: CASSFKGGHEQYF. The CDR3 DNA follows: TGTGCCAGCAGCTTTAAAGGGGGCCACGAGCAGTACTTC.

This chain uses TRBV7-9 with TRBJ2-5; D is ambiguous. The CDR3 length is 16 residues. Trimming shortened V by 4 bases and J by 4 bases, and 19 bases separated the two germline ends. The germline V gene encodes CDR1 SEHNR and CDR2 FQNEAQ (reference sequence). The CDR3 loop is CASSYTPGEVGETQYF. The CDR3 nucleotides read TGTGCCAGCAGCTACACTCCCGGCGAGGTAGGAGAGACCCAGTACTTC.

The chain is built from TRBV19 and TRBJ1-2, with a possible D match to TRBD1 (5 bases). Germline CDR1 reads LNHDA; CDR2 reads SQIVND (reference sequence). Trimming took off 0 bases at V and 3 bases at J, with 11 bases between the two ends. The CDR3 has 15 amino acids. The CDR3 DNA sequence: TGTGCCAGTAGTATAGATTTAGACAGCGACTATGGCTACACCTTC. Translated, it gives CASSIDLDSDYGYTF.

The J gene is TRBJ2-5, the V gene TRBV7-9; D not resolved. CDR1 SEHNR and CDR2 FQNEAQ come from the germline V gene (reference sequence). The CDR3 sequence is 12 residues long. Trimming took off 2 bases at V and 5 bases at J, with 6 bases between the two ends. CDR3 loop: CASSLLGETQYF. DNA of the CDR3: TGTGCCAGCAGCTTATTAGGGGAGACCCAGTACTTC.

The chain joins TRBV25-1 to TRBJ1-4; D remains ambiguous. From germline, CDR1 is MGHDK and CDR2 SYGVNS. V lost 0 bases to trimming and J lost 7 bases, with 6 bases between them. The CDR3 runs to 13 residues. Written as DNA, the CDR3 is TGTGCCAGCAGTGAATATATGGGTGAAAAACTGTTTTTT. This sequence encodes CASSEYMGEKLFF.